The present T cell receptor beta chain was sequenced within a study of response to subunit inactivated influenza vaccine. Study-wide points: Few additional T cells are recruited per seasonal influenza vaccination, authors suggested.

MiXCR was run by TCRdb on the RT-PCR reads, yielding one entry per CDR3 protein. The table includes about half a million distinct CDR3 sequences, roughly 23% detected once. Details on this clonotype: Its target is not known.

The specimen comprised CD4+ T cells sorted from PBMCs, sampled around 5 days after vaccination. The TCR comes from a man aged 45-65 years who received an inactivated influenza vaccine.

The CDR3 DNA follows: TGTGCCAGCAGAAGACTAGCAGCAAACACCGGGGAGCTGTTTTTT. Protein sequence: CASRRLAANTGELFF. The chain uses TRBV12-3 or TRBV12-4 and TRBJ2-2, with TRBD2 identical over 7 bases. This CDR3 contains 15 residues. V lost 6 bases and J lost 2; bases outside the gene matches: 6.